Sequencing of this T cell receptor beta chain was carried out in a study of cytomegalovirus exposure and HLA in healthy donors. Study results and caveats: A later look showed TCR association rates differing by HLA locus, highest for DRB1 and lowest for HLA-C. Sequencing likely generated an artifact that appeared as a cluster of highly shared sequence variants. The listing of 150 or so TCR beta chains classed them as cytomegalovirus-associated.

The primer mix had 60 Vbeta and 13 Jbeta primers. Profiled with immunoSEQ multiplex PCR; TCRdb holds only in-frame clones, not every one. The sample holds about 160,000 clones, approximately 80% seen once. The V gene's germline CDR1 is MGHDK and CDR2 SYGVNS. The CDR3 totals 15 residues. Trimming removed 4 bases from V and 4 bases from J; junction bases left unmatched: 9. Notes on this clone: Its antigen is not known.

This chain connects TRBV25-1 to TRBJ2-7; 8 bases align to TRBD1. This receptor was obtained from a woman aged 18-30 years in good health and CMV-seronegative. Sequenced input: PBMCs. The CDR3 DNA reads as TGTGCCAGCAGTGGAGCCGGGACAGGCCCATACGAGCAGTACTTC. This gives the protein CASSGAGTGPYEQYF.